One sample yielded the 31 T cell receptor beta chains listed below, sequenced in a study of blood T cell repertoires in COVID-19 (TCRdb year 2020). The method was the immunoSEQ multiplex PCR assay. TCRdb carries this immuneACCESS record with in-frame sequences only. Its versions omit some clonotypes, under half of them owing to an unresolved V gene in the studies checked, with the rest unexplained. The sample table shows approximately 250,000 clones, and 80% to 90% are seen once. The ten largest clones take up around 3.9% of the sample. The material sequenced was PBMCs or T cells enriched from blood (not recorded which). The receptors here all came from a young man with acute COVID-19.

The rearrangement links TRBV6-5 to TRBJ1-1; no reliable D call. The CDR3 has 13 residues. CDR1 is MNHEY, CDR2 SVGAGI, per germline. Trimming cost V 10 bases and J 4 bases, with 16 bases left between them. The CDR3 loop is CAIKRRTSTEAFF. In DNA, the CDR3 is TGTGCCATTAAGAGGAGAACGAGCACTGAAGCTTTCTTT.

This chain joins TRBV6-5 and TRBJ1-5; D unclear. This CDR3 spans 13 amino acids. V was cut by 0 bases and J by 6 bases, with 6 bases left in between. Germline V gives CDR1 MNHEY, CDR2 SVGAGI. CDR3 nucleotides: TGTGCCAGCAGTTACTCGAACGGTCAGCCCCAGCATTTT. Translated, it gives CASSYSNGQPQHF.

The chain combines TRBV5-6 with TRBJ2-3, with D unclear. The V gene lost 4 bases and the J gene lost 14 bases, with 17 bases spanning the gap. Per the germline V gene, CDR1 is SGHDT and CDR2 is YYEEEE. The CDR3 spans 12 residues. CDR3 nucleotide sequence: TGTGCCAGCAGCATAAATCTTAATACGGGGTATTTT. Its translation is CASSINLNTGYF.

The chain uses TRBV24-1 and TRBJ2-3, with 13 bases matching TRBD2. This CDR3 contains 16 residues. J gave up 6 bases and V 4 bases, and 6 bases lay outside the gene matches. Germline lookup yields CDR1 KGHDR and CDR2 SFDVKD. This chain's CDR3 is CATSDFGTSGDDTQYF. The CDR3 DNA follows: TGTGCCACCAGTGACTTTGGGACTAGCGGGGATGATACGCAGTATTTT.

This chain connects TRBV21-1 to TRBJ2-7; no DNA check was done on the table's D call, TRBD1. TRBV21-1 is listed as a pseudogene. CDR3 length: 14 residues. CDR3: CASSRGTGPHEQYV. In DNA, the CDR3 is TGTGCCAGCAGCAGGGGGACAGGTCCCCACGAGCAGTACGTC.

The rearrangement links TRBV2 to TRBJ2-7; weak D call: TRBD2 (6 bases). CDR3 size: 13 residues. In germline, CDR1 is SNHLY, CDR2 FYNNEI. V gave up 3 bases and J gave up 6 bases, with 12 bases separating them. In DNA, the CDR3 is TGTGCCAGCAGTGAGTTTCGGGGAGGCGAGCAGTACGTC. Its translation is CASSEFRGGEQYV.

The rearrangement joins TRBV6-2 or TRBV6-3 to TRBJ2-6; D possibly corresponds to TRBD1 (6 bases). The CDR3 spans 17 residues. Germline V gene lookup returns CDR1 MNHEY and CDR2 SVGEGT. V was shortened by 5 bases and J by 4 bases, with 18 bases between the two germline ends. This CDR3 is CASSPRDTRRGANVLTF. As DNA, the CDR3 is TGTGCCAGCAGTCCCCGGGACACCCGGAGGGGGGCCAACGTCCTGACTTTC.

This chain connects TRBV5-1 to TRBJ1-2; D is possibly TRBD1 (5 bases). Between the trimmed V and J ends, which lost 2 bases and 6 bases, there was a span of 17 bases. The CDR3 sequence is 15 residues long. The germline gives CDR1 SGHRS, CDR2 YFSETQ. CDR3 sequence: CASSFVVSGWHGYTF. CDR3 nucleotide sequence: TGCGCCAGCAGCTTCGTTGTGTCAGGGTGGCATGGCTACACCTTC.

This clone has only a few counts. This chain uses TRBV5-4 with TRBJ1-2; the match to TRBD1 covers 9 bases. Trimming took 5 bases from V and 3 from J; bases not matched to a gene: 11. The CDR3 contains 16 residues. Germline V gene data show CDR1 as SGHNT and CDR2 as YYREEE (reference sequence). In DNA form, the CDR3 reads TGTGCCAGCAGGGGACAGGGACCCTGGGGGCACTATGGCTACACCTTC. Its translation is CASRGQGPWGHYGYTF.

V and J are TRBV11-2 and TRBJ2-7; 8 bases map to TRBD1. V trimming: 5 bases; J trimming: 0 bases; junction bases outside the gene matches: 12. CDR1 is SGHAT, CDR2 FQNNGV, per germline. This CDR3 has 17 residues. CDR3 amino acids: CASSPGLGTGLSYEQYV. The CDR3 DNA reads TGTGCCAGCAGCCCCGGACTCGGGACAGGCCTCTCCTACGAGCAGTACGTC.

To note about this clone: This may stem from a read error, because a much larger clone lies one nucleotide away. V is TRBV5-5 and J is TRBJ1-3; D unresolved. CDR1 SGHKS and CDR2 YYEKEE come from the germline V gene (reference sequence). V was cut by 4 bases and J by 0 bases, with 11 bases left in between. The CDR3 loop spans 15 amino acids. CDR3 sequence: CASSPTGSSGNTIYF. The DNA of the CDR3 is TGTGCCAGCAGCCCTACCGGGAGCTCTGGAAACACCATATATTTT.

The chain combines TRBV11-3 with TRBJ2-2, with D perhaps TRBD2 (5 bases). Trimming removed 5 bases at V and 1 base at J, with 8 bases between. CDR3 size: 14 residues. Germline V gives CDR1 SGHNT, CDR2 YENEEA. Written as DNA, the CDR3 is TGTGCCAGCAGCAGGACTCTGAACACCGGGGAGCTGTTTTTT. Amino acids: CASSRTLNTGELFF.

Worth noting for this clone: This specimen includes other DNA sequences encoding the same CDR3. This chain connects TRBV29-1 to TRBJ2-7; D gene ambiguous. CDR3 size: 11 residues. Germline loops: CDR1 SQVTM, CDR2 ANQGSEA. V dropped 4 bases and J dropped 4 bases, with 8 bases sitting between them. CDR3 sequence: CSVVTGYEQYV. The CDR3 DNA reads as TGCAGCGTTGTTACGGGTTACGAGCAGTACGTC.

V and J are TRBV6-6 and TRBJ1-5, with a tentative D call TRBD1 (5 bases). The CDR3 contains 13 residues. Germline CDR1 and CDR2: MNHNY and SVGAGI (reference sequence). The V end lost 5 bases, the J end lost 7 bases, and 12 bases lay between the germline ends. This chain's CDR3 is CASSRDGLQPQHF. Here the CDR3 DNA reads TGTGCCAGCAGTCGGGACGGACTACAGCCCCAGCATTTT.

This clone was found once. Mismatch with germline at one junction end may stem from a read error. The CDR3 reads CASSYSSAGETQYF. Written as DNA, the CDR3 is TGTGCCAGCAGCTACTCCAGCGCCGGGGAGACCCAGTACTTC. V gene TRBV5-1 combines with J gene TRBJ2-5; unclear D gene. Germline CDR1 SGHRS, CDR2 YFSETQ. This CDR3 is built from 14 residues.

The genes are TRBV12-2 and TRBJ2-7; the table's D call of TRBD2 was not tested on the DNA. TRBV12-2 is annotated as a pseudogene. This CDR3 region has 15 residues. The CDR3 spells CASRLRAGGTYEQYV. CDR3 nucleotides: TGTGCAAGTCGCTTAAGGGCGGGGGGAACCTACGAGCAGTACGTC.

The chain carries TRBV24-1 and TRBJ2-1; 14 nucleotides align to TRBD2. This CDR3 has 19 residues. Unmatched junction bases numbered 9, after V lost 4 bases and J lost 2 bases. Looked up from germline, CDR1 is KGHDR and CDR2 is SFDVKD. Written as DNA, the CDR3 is TGTGCCACCAGTGACCGGACTAGCGGGAGGCCAGGGACCTACAATGAGCAGTTCTTC. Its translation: CATSDRTSGRPGTYNEQFF.

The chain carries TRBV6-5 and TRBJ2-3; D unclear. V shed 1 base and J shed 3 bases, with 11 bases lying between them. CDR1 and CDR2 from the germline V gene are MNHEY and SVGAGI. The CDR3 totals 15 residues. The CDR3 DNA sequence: TGTGCCAGCAGTTACTTGGGCAACCCGACAGATACGCAGTATTTT. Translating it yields CASSYLGNPTDTQYF.

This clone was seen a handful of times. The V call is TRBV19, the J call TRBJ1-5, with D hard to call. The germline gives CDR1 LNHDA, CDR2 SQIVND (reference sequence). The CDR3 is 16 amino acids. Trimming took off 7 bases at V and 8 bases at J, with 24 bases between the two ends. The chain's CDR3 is CASKKRGEHGLEPQHF. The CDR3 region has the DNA TGTGCCAGTAAGAAACGCGGGGAGCACGGTTTGGAGCCCCAGCATTTT.

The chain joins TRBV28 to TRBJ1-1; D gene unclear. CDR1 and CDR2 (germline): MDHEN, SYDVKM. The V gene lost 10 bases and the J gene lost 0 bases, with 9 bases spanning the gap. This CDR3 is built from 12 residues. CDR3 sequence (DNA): TGTGCCATTGAGGCTCTGAACACTGAAGCTTTCTTT. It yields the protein CAIEALNTEAFF. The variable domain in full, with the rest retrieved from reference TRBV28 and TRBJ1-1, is DVKVTQSSRYLVKRTGEKVFLECVQDMDHENMFWYRQDPGLGLRLIYFSYDVKMKEKGDIPEGYSVSREKKERFSLILESASTNQTSMYLCAIEALNTEAFFGQGTRLTVV.

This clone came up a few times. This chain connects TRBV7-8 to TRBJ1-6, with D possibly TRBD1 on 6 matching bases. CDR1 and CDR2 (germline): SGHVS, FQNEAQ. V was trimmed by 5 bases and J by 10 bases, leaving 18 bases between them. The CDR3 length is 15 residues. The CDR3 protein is CASSPDRSRGSPLHF. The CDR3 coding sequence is TGTGCCAGCAGCCCCGACAGGTCTAGGGGGTCACCCCTCCACTTT.

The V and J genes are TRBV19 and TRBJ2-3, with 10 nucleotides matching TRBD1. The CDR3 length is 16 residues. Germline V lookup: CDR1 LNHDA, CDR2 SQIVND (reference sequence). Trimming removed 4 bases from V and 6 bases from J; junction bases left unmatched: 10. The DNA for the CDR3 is TGTGCCAGTAGTACCCCCGGGACAGGGGAGGGGGATACGCAGTATTTT. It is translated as CASSTPGTGEGDTQYF.

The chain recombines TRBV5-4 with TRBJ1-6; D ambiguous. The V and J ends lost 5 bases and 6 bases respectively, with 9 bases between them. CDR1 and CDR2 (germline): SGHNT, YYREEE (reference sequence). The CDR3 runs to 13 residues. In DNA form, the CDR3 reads TGTGCCAGCAGAGGTCAGGTTAATTCACCCCTCCACTTT. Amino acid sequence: CASRGQVNSPLHF.

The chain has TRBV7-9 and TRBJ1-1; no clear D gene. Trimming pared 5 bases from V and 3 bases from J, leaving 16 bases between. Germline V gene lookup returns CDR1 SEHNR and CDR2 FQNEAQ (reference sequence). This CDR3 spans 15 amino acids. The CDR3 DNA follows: TGTGCCAGCAGCGGCAGCCCGACTGGGTACACTGAAGCTTTCTTT. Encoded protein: CASSGSPTGYTEAFF. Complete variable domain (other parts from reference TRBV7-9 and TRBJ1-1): DTGVSQNPRHKITKRGQNVTFRCDPISEHNRLYWYRQTLGQGPEFLTYFQNEAQLEKSRLLSDRFSAERPKGSFSTLEIQRTEQGDSAMYLCASSGSPTGYTEAFFGQGTRLTVV.

The CDR3 region has the DNA TGTGCCAGCAGCTTTCCCAGTGCAACTAATGAAAAACTGTTTTTT. Translation: CASSFPSATNEKLFF. The J gene is TRBJ1-4, the V gene TRBV7-7; D gene ambiguous. CDR1 SSHAT and CDR2 FNYEAQ come from the germline V gene (reference sequence). V lost 3 bases and J 0 bases, leaving 8 bases between the germline ends. The CDR3 totals 15 residues.

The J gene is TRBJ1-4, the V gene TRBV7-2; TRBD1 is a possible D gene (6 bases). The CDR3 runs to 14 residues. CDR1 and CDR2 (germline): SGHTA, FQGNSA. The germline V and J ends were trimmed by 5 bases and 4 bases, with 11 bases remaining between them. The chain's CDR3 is CASSKTGFNEKLFF. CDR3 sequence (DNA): TGTGCCAGCAGCAAAACAGGGTTTAATGAAAAACTGTTTTTT.

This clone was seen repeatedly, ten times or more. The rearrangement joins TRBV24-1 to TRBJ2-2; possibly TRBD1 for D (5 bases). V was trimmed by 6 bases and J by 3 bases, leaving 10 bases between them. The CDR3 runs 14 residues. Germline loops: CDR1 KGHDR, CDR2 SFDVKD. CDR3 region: CATSPGSDTGELFF. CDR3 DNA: TGTGCCACCAGTCCAGGGTCGGACACCGGGGAGCTGTTTTTT.

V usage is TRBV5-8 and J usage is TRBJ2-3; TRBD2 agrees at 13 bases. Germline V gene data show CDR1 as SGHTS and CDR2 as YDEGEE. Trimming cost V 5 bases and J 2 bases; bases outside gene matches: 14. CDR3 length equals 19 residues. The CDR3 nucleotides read TGTGCCAGCAGTCACAAATGGGGGACTAGCGGGAACAACACAGATACGCAGTATTTT. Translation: CASSHKWGTSGNNTDTQYF.

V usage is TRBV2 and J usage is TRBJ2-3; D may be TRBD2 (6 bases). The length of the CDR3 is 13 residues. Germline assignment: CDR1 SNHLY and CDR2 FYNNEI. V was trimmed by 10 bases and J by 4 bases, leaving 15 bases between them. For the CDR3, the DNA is TGTGCCATCCCGGGACTTATGCCAGATACGCAGTATTTT. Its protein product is CAIPGLMPDTQYF.

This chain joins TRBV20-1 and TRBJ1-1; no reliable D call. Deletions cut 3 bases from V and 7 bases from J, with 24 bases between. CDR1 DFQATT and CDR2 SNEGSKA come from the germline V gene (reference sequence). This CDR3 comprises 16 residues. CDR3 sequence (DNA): TGCAGTGCTAGTTCGGCAGCCGAACCCCCGGGGAATGAAGCTTTCTTT. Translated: CSASSAAEPPGNEAFF.

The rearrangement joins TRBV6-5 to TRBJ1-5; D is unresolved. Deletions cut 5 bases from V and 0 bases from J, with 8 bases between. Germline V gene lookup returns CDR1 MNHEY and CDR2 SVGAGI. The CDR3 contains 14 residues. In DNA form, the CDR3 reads TGTGCCAGCAGTCCTCAGAATAGCAATCAGCCCCAGCATTTT. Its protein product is CASSPQNSNQPQHF.